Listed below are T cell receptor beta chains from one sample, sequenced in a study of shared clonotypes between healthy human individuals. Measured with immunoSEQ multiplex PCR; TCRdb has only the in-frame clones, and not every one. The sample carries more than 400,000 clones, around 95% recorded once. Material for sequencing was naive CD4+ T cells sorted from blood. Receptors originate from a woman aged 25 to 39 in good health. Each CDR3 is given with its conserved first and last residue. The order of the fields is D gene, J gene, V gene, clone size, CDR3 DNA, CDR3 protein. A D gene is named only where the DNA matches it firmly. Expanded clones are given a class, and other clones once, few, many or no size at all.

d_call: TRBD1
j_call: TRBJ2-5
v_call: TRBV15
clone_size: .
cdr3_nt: TGTGCCACCAGCAGAGACGGTGGCAGGGGGCGAGAGACCCAGTACTTC
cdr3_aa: CATSRDGGRGRETQYF

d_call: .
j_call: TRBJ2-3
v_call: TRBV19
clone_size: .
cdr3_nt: TGTGCCAGTAGTCCCCAAGGGGCGATCGGGACAGATACGCAGTATTTT
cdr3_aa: CASSPQGAIGTDTQYF

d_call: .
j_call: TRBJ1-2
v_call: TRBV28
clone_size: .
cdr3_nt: TGTGCCAGCAGAGGAGAGGGTCCTACAAGGGGTTCTGGCTACACCTTC
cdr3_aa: CASRGEGPTRGSGYTF

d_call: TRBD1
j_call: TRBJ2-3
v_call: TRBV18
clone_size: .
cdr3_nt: TGTGCCAGCTCAAGGACAGGGATCTACACAGATACGCAGTATTTT
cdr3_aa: CASSRTGIYTDTQYF

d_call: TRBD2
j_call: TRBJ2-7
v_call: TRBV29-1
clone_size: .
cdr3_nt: TGCAGCGTTGTTCTAGCGGGACGATACGAGCAGTACTTC
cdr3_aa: CSVVLAGRYEQYF

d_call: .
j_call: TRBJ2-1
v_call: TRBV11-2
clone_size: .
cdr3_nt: TGTGCCAGCAGCTTAGTATATCAGGACTACAATGAGCAGTTCTTC
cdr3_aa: CASSLVYQDYNEQFF

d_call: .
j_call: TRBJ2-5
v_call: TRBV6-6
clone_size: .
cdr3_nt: TGTGCCAGCAGTTTGGACCTCACTAGGGGCGAGACCCAGTACTTC
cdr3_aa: CASSLDLTRGETQYF

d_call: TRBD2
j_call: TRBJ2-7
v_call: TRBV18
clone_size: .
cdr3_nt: TGTGCCAGCTCACCACTCTCTGGACTAGTCCCCCACGAGCAGTACTTC
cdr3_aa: CASSPLSGLVPHEQYF

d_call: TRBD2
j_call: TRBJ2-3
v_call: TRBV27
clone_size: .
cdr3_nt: TGTGCCAGCAGCCCTCTAGCGGGAGAGGTAGATACGCAGTATTTT
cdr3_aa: CASSPLAGEVDTQYF

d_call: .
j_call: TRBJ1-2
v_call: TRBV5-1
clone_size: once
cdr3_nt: TGCGCCAGCAGCTTGGTTGGCTCTGGCTACACCTTC
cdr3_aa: CASSLVGSGYTF

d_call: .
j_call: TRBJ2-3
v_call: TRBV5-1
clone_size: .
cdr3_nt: TGCGCCAGCAGATACGGCGATAGCACAGATACGCAGTATTTT
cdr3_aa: CASRYGDSTDTQYF

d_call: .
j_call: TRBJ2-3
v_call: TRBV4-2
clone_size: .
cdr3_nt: TGTGCCAGCAGCCAGGGTGCCTGGGAGACAGCGGCAGATACGCAGTATTTT
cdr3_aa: CASSQGAWETAADTQYF

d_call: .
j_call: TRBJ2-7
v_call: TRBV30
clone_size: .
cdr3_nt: TGTGCCTGGAGTTTTCCCTGGGGGAGCTCCTACGAGCAGTACTTC
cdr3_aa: CAWSFPWGSSYEQYF

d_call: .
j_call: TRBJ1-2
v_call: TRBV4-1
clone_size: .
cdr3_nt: TGCGCCAGCAGCCAAGGGGGGGGAGGTGGCTACACCTTC
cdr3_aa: CASSQGGGGGYTF

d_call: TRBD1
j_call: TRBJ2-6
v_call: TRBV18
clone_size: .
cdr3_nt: TGTGCCAGCTCAAGACAGACAGGGCTTAGCTCTGGGGCCAACGTCCTGACTTTC
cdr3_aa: CASSRQTGLSSGANVLTF

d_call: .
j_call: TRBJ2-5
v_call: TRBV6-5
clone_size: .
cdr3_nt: TGTGCCAGCAGTTTCGGGGGGGACAGGCTGAGAGGCCAGTACTTC
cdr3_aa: CASSFGGDRLRGQYF

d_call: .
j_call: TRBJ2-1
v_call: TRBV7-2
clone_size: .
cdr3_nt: TGTGCCAGCAGGAAAGGGGGGGTAAATGAGCAGTTCTTC
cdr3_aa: CASRKGGVNEQFF

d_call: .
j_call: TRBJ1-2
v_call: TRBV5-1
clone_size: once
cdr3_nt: TGCGCCAGCAGCCAGGACCCTAGACAGAACTATGGCTACACCTTC
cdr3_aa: CASSQDPRQNYGYTF

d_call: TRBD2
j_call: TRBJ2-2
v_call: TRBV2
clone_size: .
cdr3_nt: TGTGCCAGCAGTGAGGGACTAGTCGCCTCCGGGGAGCTGTTTTTT
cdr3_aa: CASSEGLVASGELFF

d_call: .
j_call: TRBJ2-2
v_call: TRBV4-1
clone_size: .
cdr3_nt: TGCGCCAGTAGCCGACTCGAGAACACCGGGGAGCTGTTTTTT
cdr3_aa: CASSRLENTGELFF

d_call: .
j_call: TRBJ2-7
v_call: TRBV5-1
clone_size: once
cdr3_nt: TGCGCCAGCAGCATCGGAGGGGGACCAGCCTACGAGCAGTACTTC
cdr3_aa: CASSIGGGPAYEQYF

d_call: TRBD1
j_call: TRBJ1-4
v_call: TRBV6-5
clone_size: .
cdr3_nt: TGTGCCAGCAGTTATCTCAAGACAGGGGGTGAAAAACTGTTTTTT
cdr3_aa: CASSYLKTGGEKLFF

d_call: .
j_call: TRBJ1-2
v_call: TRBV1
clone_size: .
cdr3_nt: TGCACCAGCAGCCATAACAGGGGAATCTTCTATGGCTACACCTTC
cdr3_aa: CTSSHNRGIFYGYTF

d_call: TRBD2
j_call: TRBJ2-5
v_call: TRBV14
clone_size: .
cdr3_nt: TGTGCCAGCAGCCCCCCGAGCGGGAGGGGCCAAGAGACCCAGTACTTC
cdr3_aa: CASSPPSGRGQETQYF

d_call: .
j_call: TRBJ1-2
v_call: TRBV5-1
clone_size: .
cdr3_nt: TGCGCCAGCAGCTTCAATGGGGCCGATGGCTACACCTTC
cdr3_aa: CASSFNGADGYTF

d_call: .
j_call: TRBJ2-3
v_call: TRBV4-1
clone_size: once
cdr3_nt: TGCGCCAGCAGCCAAGGGTTTTCAGATACGCAGTATTTT
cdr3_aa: CASSQGFSDTQYF

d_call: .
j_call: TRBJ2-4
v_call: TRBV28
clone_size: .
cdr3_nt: TGTGCCAGCAGTTTTGTCCCCAAAAACATTCAGTACTTC
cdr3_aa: CASSFVPKNIQYF

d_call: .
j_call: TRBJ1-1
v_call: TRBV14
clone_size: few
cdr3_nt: TGTGCCAGCAGCCCGTCCCAGTTGGCGGGGAACACTGAAGCTTTCTTT
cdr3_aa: CASSPSQLAGNTEAFF

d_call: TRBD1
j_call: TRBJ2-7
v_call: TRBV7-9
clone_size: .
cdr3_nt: TGTGCCAGCAGCTGGGGGGACAGGACTCCTTCGGGTTCCTACGAGCAGTACTTC
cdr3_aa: CASSWGDRTPSGSYEQYF

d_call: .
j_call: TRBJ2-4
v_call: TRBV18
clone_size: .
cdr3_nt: TGTGCCAGCTCACCGCCAGGAATGGGAGCCAAAAACATTCAGTACTTC
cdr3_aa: CASSPPGMGAKNIQYF

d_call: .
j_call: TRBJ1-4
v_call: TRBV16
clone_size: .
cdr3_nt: TGTGCCAGCAGCCAAGGTTCCCAGGGCTTTAATGAAAAACTGTTTTTT
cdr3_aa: CASSQGSQGFNEKLFF

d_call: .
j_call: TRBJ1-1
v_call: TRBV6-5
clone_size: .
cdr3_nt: TGTGCCAGCAGTTACGGCAGAGGGAACACTGAAGCTTTCTTT
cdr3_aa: CASSYGRGNTEAFF

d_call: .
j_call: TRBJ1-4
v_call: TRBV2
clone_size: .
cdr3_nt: TGTGCCAGCAGTGAATTAGGGGAGGCTACGATGACGGAACTGTTTTTT
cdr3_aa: CASSELGEATMTELFF

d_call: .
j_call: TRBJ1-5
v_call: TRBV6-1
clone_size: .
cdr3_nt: TGTGCCAGCAGTGAAAGGGGGGGTAGTCAGCCCCAGCATTTT
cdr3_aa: CASSERGGSQPQHF

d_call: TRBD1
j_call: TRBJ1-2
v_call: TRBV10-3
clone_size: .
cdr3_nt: TGTGCCATCATCGGGACAGGGGCGGGTGGCTACACCTTC
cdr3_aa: CAIIGTGAGGYTF

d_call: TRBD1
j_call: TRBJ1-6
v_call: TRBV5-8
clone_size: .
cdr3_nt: TGTGCCAGCAGCCCAAATCTGGGACAGATAAATTCACCCCTCCACTTT
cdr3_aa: CASSPNLGQINSPLHF

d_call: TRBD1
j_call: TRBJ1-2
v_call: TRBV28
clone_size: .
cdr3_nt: TGTGCCAGCAGTTTAGATAGCAGGGGGAATGGCTACACCTTC
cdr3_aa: CASSLDSRGNGYTF

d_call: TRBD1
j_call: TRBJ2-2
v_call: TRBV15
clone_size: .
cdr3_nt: TGTGCCACCAGCAGATTACCTCGACAGGGAGCCGGGGAGCTGTTTTTT
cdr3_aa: CATSRLPRQGAGELFF

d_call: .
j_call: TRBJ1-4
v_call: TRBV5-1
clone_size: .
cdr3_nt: TGCGCCAGCAGCTTGCAGGGTATTAATGAAAAACTGTTTTTT
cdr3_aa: CASSLQGINEKLFF

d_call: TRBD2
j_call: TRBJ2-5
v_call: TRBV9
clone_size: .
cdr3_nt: TGTGCCAGCAGCGTAACCGGGACTACTCAAGAGACCCAGTACTTC
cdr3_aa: CASSVTGTTQETQYF

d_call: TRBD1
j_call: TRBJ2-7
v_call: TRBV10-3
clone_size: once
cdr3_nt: TGTGCCATCAGTGGAGGCGGGACTACAGGGGGCGCATACGAGCAGTACTTC
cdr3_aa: CAISGGGTTGGAYEQYF

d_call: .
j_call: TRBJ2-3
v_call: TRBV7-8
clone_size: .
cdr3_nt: TGTGCCAGCAGCTTAGGTACAGGGCCTCCGCGAGATACGCAGTATTTT
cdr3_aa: CASSLGTGPPRDTQYF

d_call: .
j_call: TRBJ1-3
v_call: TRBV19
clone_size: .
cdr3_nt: TGTGCCAGTAGCCTAAGGAATAGGAAGGACTTCTCTGGAAACACCATATATTTT
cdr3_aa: CASSLRNRKDFSGNTIYF

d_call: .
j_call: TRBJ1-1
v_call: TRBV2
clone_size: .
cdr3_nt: TGTGCCAGCAGTCCAGGGGTTTACACTGAAGCTTTCTTT
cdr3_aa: CASSPGVYTEAFF

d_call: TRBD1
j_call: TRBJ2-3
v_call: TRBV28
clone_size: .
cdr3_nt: TGTGCCAGCAGTCTAGTTGCCGCGGGACAGGGGACAGATACGCAGTATTTT
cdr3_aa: CASSLVAAGQGTDTQYF

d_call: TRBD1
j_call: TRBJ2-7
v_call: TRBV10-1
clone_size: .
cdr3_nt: TGCGCCAGCAGTGAATGGCAGGGGGCATCAGAGCAGTACTTC
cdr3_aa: CASSEWQGASEQYF

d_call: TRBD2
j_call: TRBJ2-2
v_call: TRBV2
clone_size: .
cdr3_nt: TGTGCCAGCAGGGAGCGGGAGACCGGGGAGCTGTTTTTT
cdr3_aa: CASRERETGELFF

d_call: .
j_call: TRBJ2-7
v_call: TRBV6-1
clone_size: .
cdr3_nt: TGTGCCAGCCTTCGAGGAGGGGGCTTCACCTACGAGCAGTACTTC
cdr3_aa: CASLRGGGFTYEQYF

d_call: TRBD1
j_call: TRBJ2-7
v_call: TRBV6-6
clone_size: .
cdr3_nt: TGTGCCAGCCGCGACCGGGACAGGGGCTACGAGCAGTACTTC
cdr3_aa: CASRDRDRGYEQYF

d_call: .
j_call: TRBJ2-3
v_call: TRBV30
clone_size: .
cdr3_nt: TGTGCCTGGAGGGCGGACTATAGCACAGATACGCAGTATTTT
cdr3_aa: CAWRADYSTDTQYF

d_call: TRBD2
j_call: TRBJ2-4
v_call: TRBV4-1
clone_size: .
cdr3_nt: TGCGCCAGCAGCCAAGTACCTAGCGGGAGAACCAAAAACATTCAGTACTTC
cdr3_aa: CASSQVPSGRTKNIQYF